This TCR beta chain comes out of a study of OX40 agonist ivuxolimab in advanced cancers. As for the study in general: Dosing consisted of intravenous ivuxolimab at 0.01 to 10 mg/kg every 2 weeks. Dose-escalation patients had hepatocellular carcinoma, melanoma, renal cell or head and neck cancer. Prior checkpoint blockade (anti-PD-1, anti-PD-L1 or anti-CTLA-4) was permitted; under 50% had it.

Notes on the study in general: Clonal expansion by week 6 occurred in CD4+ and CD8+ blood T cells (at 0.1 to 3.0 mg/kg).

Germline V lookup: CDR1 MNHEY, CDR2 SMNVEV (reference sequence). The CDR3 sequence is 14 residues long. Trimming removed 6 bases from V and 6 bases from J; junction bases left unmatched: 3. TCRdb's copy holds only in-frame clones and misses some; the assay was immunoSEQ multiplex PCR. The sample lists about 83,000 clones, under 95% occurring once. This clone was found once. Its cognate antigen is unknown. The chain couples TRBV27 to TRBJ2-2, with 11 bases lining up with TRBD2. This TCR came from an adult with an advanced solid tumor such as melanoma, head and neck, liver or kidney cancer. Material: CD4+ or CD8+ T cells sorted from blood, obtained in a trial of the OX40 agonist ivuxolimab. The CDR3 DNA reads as TGTGCCAGCAGATATAGCGGGAGGGCCGGGGAGCTGTTTTTT. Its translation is CASRYSGRAGELFF.